The rows below give T cell receptor beta chains drawn from one sample of a study of T cells in Graves' hyperthyroidism and ophthalmopathy. TCRdb called the multiplex PCR reads again in MiXCR, with one record for every CDR3 protein. The sample has approximately 300,000 distinct CDR3 sequences; more than 15% are singletons. The specimen was blood. These receptors were collected from an older woman with Graves' ophthalmopathy. CDR3s include the opening cysteine and the closing phenylalanine or tryptophan. The D gene is left open where the match is weak. For some rows the clone size is stated as once, few or many, or as a class when expanded; others skip it.

>NA|15|NA|TRBV15
CATSRERATNEKLFF
>NA|13|many|TRBV20-1
CSASPAGNNEQYF
>NA|13|few|TRBV20-1
CSAEEDLNTEAFF
>NA|14|many|TRBV3-1
CASSQADSAHEQYF
>TRBD1|14|many|TRBV5-1
CASRSPGQSYEQYF
>TRBD2|16|few|TRBV19
CASSTLAGAVTGELFF
>TRBD1|14|few|TRBV7-2
CASSPLTGGYEQYF
>NA|15|NA|TRBV4-3
CASSQDLPGSSPLHF
>NA|12|few|TRBV6-1
CASSEGPLKGFF
>NA|14|many|TRBV20-1
CSARAGTYNSPLHF
>NA|16|NA|TRBV20-1
CSARDFDRPEKYEQYF
>NA|14|many|TRBV12-5
CASGLTGTAGEQYF
>NA|14|NA|TRBV15
CATSRPGQRETQYF
>TRBD2|16|many|TRBV4-3
CASSPRRAGVSYEQYF
>NA|15|many|TRBV3-1
CASSQVGRKNEKLFF
>NA|14|many|TRBV12-3/TRBV12-4
CASGEETTNEKLFF
>TRBD1|16|NA|TRBV12-3/TRBV12-4
CASSFGGTDSNQPQHF
>TRBD1|14|many|TRBV2
CASSSDRASTEAFF
>NA|15|few|TRBV6-5
CASSYSGPTTEKLFF
>NA|16|many|TRBV5-1
CASIPSSGSSYNEQFF
>NA|14|NA|TRBV5-1
CASSPGPRTEKLFF
>NA|16|many|TRBV5-1
CASSSKGTTLSYEQYF
>NA|15|NA|TRBV9
CASSFSSGTFNEQFF
>NA|14|few|TRBV20-1
CSASQPAVTDTQYF
>NA|15|many|TRBV6-5
CASSYEVVLAHEQFF
>TRBD1|15|few|TRBV29-1
CSVDLGQGNTGELFF
>TRBD1|15|NA|TRBV27
CASKRGQGVGYGYTF
>TRBD1|14|many|TRBV7-6
CASSSTGIQQTQYF
>NA|14|NA|TRBV19
CASSILGGGQPQHF
>NA|16|NA|TRBV5-1
CASGLAQVESGNTIYF
>NA|15|many|TRBV7-6
CASSLVSGLNTEAFF
>NA|15|NA|TRBV20-1
CSARTKGGTNEKLFF
>TRBD1|15|once|TRBV13
CASSSDRGRTDTQYF
>NA|13|NA|TRBV5-4
CASSTAQQETQYF
>TRBD2|18|NA|TRBV11-2
CASSILTRLAGGPDIQYF
>TRBD1|15|NA|TRBV18
CASGKDRAGANVLTF
>NA|12|once|TRBV2
CASSRGAETQYF
>NA|13|few|TRBV4-2
CASSPGAYNEQFF
>TRBD2|15|many|TRBV20-1
CSALTSGTATDTQYF
>TRBD1|16|many|TRBV2
CASSDPGQGRNQPQHF
>NA|14|few|TRBV7-3
CASSLGPHTGELFF
>NA|14|once|TRBV19
CASSPGSSNYGYIF
>NA|14|many|TRBV12-5
CASGLRGAQGEAFF
>NA|15|few|TRBV28
CASSPPFSGYTEAFF
>TRBD1|14|many|TRBV27
CASSNWDSRDTQYF
>TRBD1|15|NA|TRBV24-1
CATSEDRGSGDTQYF
>NA|15|many|TRBV6-2/TRBV6-3
CASSYGAGFNQPQHF
>TRBD1|15|many|TRBV12-3/TRBV12-4
CAILPDRVMTGELFF
>TRBD1|13|NA|TRBV5-6
CASGLGRGQAQFF